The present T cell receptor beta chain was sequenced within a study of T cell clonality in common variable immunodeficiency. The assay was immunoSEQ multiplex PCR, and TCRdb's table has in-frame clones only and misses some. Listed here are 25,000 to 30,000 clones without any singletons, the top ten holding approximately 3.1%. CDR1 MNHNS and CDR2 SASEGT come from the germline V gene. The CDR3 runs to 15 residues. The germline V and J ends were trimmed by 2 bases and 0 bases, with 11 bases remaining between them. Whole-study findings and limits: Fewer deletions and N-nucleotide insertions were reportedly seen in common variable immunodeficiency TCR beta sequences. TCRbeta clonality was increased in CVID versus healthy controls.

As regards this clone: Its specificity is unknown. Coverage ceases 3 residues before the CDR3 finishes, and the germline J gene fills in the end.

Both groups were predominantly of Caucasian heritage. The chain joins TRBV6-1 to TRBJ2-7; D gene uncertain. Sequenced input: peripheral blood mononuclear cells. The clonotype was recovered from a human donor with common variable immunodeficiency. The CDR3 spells CASSENRVNSYEQYF. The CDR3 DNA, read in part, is TGTGCCAGCAGTGAAAATAGGGTAAACTCCTACGAG.